This TCR beta chain was recorded in a study of cytomegalovirus exposure and HLA in healthy donors. Study context: A previous analysis identified fewer than 130 million unique TCR beta sequences derived from some 170 million T cells. Among a few hundred genotyped donors, around 77% fell in the Caucasian-associated ancestry cluster.

V lost 4 bases, J lost 4 bases, and 0 bases stayed unmatched. The CDR3 sequence is 13 residues long. Germline V CDR1 and CDR2: SNHLY, FYNNEI. For this clone: Its target is unknown.

Study-level results: A later analysis reportedly found fewer N-insertions in an Asian-associated ancestry cluster than the approximately 670-donor mean.

The PCR used 60 Vbeta and 13 Jbeta primers. As handled by the study authors: Counted up in a later analysis, unique TCR beta chains came to 65 million to 80 million, with around 11 million shared. The method was immunoSEQ multiplex PCR; TCRdb's version includes in-frame clones alone and lacks a portion of them. The V and J calls and the clone size are those of that table, but D and trimming were determined from the DNA. The table includes 65,000 to 85,000 clones, 65% to 85% detected once. The receptor's source is a woman aged 45-60 years in good health and CMV-seronegative. The material sequenced was PBMCs. J is TRBJ2-2 and V is TRBV2; 7 positions match TRBD2. CDR3 DNA: TGTGCCAGCAGTGGGACTAGCACCGGGGAGCTGTTTTTT. This encodes CASSGTSTGELFF.